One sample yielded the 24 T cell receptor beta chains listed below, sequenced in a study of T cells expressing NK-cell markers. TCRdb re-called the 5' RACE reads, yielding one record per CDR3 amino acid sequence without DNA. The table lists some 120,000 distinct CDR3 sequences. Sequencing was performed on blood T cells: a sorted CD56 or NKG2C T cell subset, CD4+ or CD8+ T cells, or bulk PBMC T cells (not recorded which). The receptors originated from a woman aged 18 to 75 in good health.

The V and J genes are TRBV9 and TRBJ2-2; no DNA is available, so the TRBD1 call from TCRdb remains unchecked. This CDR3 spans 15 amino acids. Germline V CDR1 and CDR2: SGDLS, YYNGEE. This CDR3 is CASSAGTFVSGELFF.

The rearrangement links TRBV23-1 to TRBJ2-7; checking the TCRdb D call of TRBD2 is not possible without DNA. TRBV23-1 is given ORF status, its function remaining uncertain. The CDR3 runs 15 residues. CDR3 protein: CASSQRAGGPYEQYF.

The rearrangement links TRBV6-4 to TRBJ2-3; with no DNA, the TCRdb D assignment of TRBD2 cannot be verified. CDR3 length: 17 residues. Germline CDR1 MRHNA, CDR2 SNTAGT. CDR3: CASSEYPAGGRTDTQYF.

CDR3 residues: CASSLAGTRDYEQYF. The chain joins TRBV5-1 to TRBJ2-7; without DNA, the TCRdb call of TRBD2 cannot be checked. The CDR3 spans 15 residues. CDR1 is SGHRS and CDR2 is YFSETQ in the germline V gene.

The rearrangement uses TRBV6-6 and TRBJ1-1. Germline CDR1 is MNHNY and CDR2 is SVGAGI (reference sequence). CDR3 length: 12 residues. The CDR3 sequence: CASATRNTEAFF.

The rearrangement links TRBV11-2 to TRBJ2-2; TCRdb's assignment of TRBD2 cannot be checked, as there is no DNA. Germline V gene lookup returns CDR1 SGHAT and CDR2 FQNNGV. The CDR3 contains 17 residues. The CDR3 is CASSHPRDQKNTGELFF. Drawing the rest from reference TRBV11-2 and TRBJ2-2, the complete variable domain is EAGVAQSPRYKIIEKRQSVAFWCNPISGHATLYWYQQILGQGPKLLIQFQNNGVVDDSQLPKDRFSAERLKGVDSTLKIQPAKLEDSAVYLCASSHPRDQKNTGELFFGEGSRLTVL.

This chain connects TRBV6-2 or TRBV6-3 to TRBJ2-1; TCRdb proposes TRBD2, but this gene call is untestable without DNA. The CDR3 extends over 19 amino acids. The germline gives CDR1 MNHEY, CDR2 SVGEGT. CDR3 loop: CASSYPPEAKRGFYNEQFF.

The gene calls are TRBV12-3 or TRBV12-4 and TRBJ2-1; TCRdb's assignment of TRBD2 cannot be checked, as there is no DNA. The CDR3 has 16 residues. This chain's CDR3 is CASSGLAGGSYNEQFF.

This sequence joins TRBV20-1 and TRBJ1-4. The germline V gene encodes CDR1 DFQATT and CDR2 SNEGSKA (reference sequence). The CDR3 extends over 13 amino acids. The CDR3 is CSARVPTNEKLFF.

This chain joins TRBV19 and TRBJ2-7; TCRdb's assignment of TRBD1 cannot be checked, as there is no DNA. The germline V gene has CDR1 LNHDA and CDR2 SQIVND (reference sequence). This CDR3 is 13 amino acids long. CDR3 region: CASSHGASYEQYF.

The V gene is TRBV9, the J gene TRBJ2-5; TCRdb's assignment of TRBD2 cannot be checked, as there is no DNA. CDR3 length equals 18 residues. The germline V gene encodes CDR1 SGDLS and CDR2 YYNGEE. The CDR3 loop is CASSVGLAGDVDGETQYF. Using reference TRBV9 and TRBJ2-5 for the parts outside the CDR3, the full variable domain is DSGVTQTPKHLITATGQRVTLRCSPRSGDLSVYWYQQSLDQGLQFLIQYYNGEERAKGNILERFSAQQFPDLHSELNLSSLELGDSALYFCASSVGLAGDVDGETQYFGPGTRLLVL.

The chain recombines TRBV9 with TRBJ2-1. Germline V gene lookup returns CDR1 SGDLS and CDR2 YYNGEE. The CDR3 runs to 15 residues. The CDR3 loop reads CASSDSGSSYNEQFF.

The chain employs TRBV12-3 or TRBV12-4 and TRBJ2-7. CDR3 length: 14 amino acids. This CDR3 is CASSLRLPAYEQYF.

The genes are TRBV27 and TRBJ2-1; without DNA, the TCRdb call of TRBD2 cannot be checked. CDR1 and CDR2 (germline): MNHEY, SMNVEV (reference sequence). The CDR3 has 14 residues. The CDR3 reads CASSRAGGRNEQFF.

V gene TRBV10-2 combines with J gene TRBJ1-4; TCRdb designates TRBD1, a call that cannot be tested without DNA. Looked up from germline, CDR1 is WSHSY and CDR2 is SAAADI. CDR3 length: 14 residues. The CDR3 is CASSAQSRGEKLLF.

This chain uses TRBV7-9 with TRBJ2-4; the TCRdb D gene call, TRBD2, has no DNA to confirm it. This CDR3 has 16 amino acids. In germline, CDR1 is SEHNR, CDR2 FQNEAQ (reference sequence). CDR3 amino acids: CASSSRTSGSWDIQYF. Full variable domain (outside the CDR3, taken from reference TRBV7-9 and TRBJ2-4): DTGVSQNPRHKITKRGQNVTFRCDPISEHNRLYWYRQTLGQGPEFLTYFQNEAQLEKSRLLSDRFSAERPKGSFSTLEIQRTEQGDSAMYLCASSSRTSGSWDIQYFGAGTRLSVL.

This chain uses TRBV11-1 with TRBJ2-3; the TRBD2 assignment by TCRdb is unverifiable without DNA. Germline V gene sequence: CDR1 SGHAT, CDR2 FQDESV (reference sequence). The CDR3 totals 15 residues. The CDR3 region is CASSFGLADPDTQYF.

The CDR3 protein is CASSSHDAGELFF. The chain combines TRBV25-1 with TRBJ2-2. Germline V gives CDR1 MGHDK, CDR2 SYGVNS. The CDR3 is 13 amino acids.

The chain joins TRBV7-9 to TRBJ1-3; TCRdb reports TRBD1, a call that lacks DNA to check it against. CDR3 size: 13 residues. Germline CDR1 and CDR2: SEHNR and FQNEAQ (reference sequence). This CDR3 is CASGAGYQNTIYF.

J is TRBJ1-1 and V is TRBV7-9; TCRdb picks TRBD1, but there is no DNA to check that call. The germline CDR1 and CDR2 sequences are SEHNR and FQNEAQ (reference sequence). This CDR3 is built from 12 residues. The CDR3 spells CASSPKGPEAFF.

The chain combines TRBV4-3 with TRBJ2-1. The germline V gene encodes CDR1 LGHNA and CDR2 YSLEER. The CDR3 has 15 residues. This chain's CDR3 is CASSQDLLAWDEQFF.

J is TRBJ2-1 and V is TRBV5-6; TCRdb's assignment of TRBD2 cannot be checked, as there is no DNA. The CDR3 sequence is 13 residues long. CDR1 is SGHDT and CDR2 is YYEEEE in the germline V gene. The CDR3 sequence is CASSRDFTNEQFF.

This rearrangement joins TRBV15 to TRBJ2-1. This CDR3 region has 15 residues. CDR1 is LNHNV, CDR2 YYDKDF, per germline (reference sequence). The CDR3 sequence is CATSEGIDYYNEQFF. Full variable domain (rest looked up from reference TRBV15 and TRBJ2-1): DAMVIQNPRYQVTQFGKPVTLSCSQTLNHNVMYWYQQKSSQAPKLLFHYYDKDFNNEADTPDNFQSRRPNTSFCFLDIRSPGLGDTAMYLCATSEGIDYYNEQFFGPGTRLTVL.

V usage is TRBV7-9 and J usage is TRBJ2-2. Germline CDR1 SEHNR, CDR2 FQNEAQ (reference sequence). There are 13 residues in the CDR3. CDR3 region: CASSLRFTGELFF.